This T cell receptor beta chain came from a study of T cell clonotyping in hematopoietic cell transplantation. Study overall: Pretransplant recipient samples were taken after cytoreduction.

As to time point: recipient sample about 28 days before transplant, after cytoreduction. Generated by immunoSEQ multiplex PCR, the TCRdb table keeps only in-frame clones and is missing some. There are some 35,000 clones in the sample; 85% to 95% occur only once, and 1.5% to 2% lies in the top ten. The clonotype comes from a man aged 35 to 55 with chronic myeloid leukemia. Some clones in this sample may be carry-over from other donors' samples. The specimen comprised peripheral blood mononuclear cells, sampled before stem cell transplant.

DNA for the CDR3: TGTGCCAGCAGCTTATGGGGGAACGAGCAGTACTTC. Translation: CASSLWGNEQYF. The V call is TRBV7-9, the J call TRBJ2-7, with D tentatively TRBD1 or TRBD2 (5 bases each). Trimming took 2 bases from V and 5 from J, leaving 7 bases between them. Germline lookup yields CDR1 SEHNR and CDR2 FQNEAQ (reference sequence). This CDR3 has 12 amino acids.